The 3 T cell receptor beta chains given below trace back to one sample, sequenced in a study of T cell repertoires in cytomegalovirus infection. TCRdb re-derived calls from the reads in MiXCR, one entry per CDR3 protein. This repertoire shows a few hundred thousand distinct CDR3 sequences, 8% to 9.5% found once; its top ten account for about 14%. Sequenced sample: PBMCs. The source of these receptors is a human donor in good health (CMV status not recorded). Some clones in this sample may be carry-over from other donors' samples.

This clonotype was recorded at least ten times. The genes are TRBV7-2 and TRBJ1-2, with 8 bases aligning to TRBD1. This CDR3 spans 17 amino acids. After removal of 2 bases from V and 1 base from J, the junction contained 9 bases not matched to a gene. Germline-derived CDR1 and CDR2 are SGHTA and FQGNSA. The CDR3 nucleotides read TGTGCCAGCAGCTTAAACGTCCTGGGACAGGATAACTATGGCTACACCTTC. Amino acid sequence: CASSLNVLGQDNYGYTF.

The chain carries TRBV6-5 and TRBJ1-6; a weak D match, TRBD1 (6 bases). V shed 2 bases and J shed 7 bases, with 18 bases lying between them. The CDR3 runs to 17 residues. The V gene's germline CDR1 is MNHEY and CDR2 SVGAGI. This CDR3 reads CASSYEGGALRNSPLHF. The CDR3 DNA follows: TGTGCCAGCAGTTACGAGGGGGGGGCTTTAAGGAATTCACCCCTCCACTTT.

This clonotype was seen at least ten times. The J gene is TRBJ2-7, the V gene TRBV7-2; maybe TRBD2 (6 bases). Germline V gene sequence: CDR1 SGHTA, CDR2 FQGNSA. This CDR3 spans 14 amino acids. The germline V and J ends were trimmed by 5 bases and 2 bases, with 13 bases remaining between them. CDR3 in amino acids: CASSTRTKAYEQYF. CDR3 coding DNA: TGTGCCAGCAGCACCCGGACTAAAGCCTACGAGCAGTACTTC.